These 27 T cell receptor beta chains originate from one sample sequenced in a study of T cell responses to AZD1222 COVID-19 vaccine. Sequencing used immunoSEQ multiplex PCR; TCRdb keeps in-frame clones, though not all of them. The data show 90,000 to 120,000 clones, 70% to 90% seen once. Sequenced material: peripheral blood, taken 28 days after the second AZD1222 dose. These receptors were obtained from an adult who received the AZD1222 COVID-19 vaccine.

V and J are TRBV28 and TRBJ2-5; perhaps D is TRBD1 or TRBD2 (6 bases each). CDR1 and CDR2 from the germline V gene are MDHEN and SYDVKM. The CDR3 length is 15 residues. Deletions cut 7 bases from V and 0 bases from J, with 15 bases between. The CDR3 protein is CASNRRGPNQETQYF. The CDR3 nucleotides are TGTGCCAGCAACCGCCGGGGGCCGAACCAAGAGACCCAGTACTTC.

The CDR3 sequence: CASSAGTFDNSPLHF. DNA for the CDR3: TGTGCCAGCAGCGCTGGGACATTCGATAATTCACCCCTCCACTTT. This rearrangement joins TRBV5-4 to TRBJ1-6; D may be TRBD1 (6 bases). This CDR3 has 15 amino acids. V was shortened by 4 bases and J by 5 bases, with 13 bases between the two germline ends. Germline CDR1 SGHNT, CDR2 YYREEE (reference sequence). Together with reference TRBV5-4 and TRBJ1-6, the CDR3 gives the full variable domain: ETGVTQSPTHLIKTRGQQVTLRCSSQSGHNTVSWYQQALGQGPQFIFQYYREEENGRGNFPPRFSGLQFPNYSSELNVNALELDDSALYLCASSAGTFDNSPLHFGNGTRLTVT.

The chain combines TRBV4-2 with TRBJ2-5, with 9 bases fitting TRBD1. The germline V gene encodes CDR1 LGHNA and CDR2 YNFKEQ. The CDR3 has 11 amino acids. The ends lost 8 bases at V and 5 bases at J; junction bases unmatched: 0. In nucleotides, the CDR3 is TGTGCCAGCGGACAGGGGGAGACCCAGTACTTC. Translating it yields CASGQGETQYF.

This clone has a handful of counts. This CDR3 is CATSDHRGSAYEQYF. CDR3 sequence (DNA): TGTGCCACCAGTGACCACAGGGGATCGGCCTACGAGCAGTACTTC. J is TRBJ2-7 and V is TRBV24-1; TRBD1 aligns across 7 bases. The CDR3 runs to 15 residues. With V trimmed by 4 bases and J by 2 bases, 7 bases remained unmatched. CDR1 and CDR2 from the germline V gene are KGHDR and SFDVKD.

The chain recombines TRBV3-1 (or the pseudogene TRBV3-2) with TRBJ1-6; D is ambiguous. This CDR3 has 13 residues. Germline loops: CDR1 LGHDT, CDR2 YNNKEL (reference sequence). V shed 4 bases and J shed 9 bases, with 10 bases lying between them. In nucleotides, the CDR3 is TGTGCCAGCAGCCCAAGAGAGGGTTCACCCCTCCACTTT. It codes for CASSPREGSPLHF.

This clone appeared once. The V and J genes are TRBV20-1 and TRBJ2-3, with D perhaps TRBD2 (6 bases). CDR1 is DFQATT, CDR2 SNEGSKA, per germline (reference sequence). V lost 3 bases to trimming and J lost 1 base, with 11 bases between them. This CDR3 is built from 14 residues. CDR3 loop: CSASDGGGTDTQYF. In nucleotides, the CDR3 is TGCAGTGCTAGTGACGGCGGGGGCACAGATACGCAGTATTTT.

This clone was seen a handful of times. The CDR3 reads CASSLIGQEKLFF. The CDR3 nucleotides are TGTGCCAGCAGTTTAATCGGGCAAGAAAAACTGTTTTTT. The chain carries TRBV12-3 or TRBV12-4 and TRBJ1-4; no firm D call. The CDR3 covers 13 residues. V lost 2 bases and J 8 bases, leaving 9 bases between the germline ends.

This clone was seen just once. The gene calls are TRBV4-1 and TRBJ2-7; D possibly matches TRBD1 or TRBD2 (5 bases each). Germline CDR1 reads MGHRA; CDR2 reads YSYEKL. This CDR3 has 15 amino acids. With 3 bases removed from V and 3 bases from J, the gap between germline ends came to 15 bases. Here the CDR3 reads CASSHPGTEFYEQYF. The CDR3 nucleotides read TGCGCCAGCAGCCATCCCGGGACGGAGTTCTACGAGCAGTACTTC.

CDR3 sequence (DNA): TGTGCCACAAGACAGGGGGAGAACACTGAAGCTTTCTTT. Amino acids: CATRQGENTEAFF. J is TRBJ1-1 and V is TRBV10-3, with 9 nucleotides matching TRBD1. CDR3 size: 13 residues. The trim removed 10 bases at V and 1 base at J, leaving 4 bases unmatched. Germline V gene lookup returns CDR1 ENHRY and CDR2 SYGVKD.

This sequence joins TRBV15 and TRBJ2-4, with no clear D. Germline V CDR1 and CDR2: LNHNV, YYDKDF (reference sequence). The CDR3 consists of 17 residues. Trimming cost V 0 bases and J 2 bases, with 14 bases left between them. CDR3 nucleotide sequence: TGTGCCACCAGCAGAGATGACGGGCGAGAATCCAAAAACATTCAGTACTTC. Protein product: CATSRDDGRESKNIQYF.

V and J are TRBV4-1 and TRBJ1-6; 7 bases map to TRBD1. Germline CDR1 reads MGHRA; CDR2 reads YSYEKL. Trimming removed 3 bases from V and 7 bases from J; junction bases left unmatched: 9. This CDR3 region has 16 residues. The CDR3 DNA reads as TGCGCCAGCAGCCAGACTTCGGGACAGCGAAATTCACCCCTCCACTTT. Translation: CASSQTSGQRNSPLHF.

This sequence joins TRBV25-1 and TRBJ1-2, with D possibly TRBD1 on 6 matching bases. From germline, CDR1 is MGHDK and CDR2 SYGVNS. The CDR3 loop spans 15 amino acids. V was cut by 7 bases and J by 1 base, with 16 bases left in between. The CDR3 bases are TGTGCCAGCACCACACCGGACAGATATAACTATGGCTACACCTTC. It specifies CASTTPDRYNYGYTF.

J is TRBJ1-3 and V is TRBV25-1, with a tentative D call TRBD1 (5 bases). The CDR3 is 17 amino acids. Germline V CDR1 and CDR2: MGHDK, SYGVNS. V lost 3 bases and J lost 0, with 15 bases in between. The CDR3 loop reads CASSEGGGWSSGNTIYF. CDR3 DNA: TGTGCCAGCAGTGAGGGGGGGGGTTGGAGCTCTGGAAACACCATATATTTT.

The V call is TRBV5-1, the J call TRBJ1-6, with D unclear. V was shortened by 4 bases and J by 0 bases, with 8 bases between the two germline ends. CDR3 length equals 15 residues. From germline, CDR1 is SGHRS and CDR2 YFSETQ. CDR3 nucleotide sequence: TGCGCCAGCAGCCCCCAGACCTCCTATAATTCACCCCTCCACTTT. Translated: CASSPQTSYNSPLHF.

This chain connects TRBV27 to TRBJ2-7; 7 nucleotides match TRBD2. Germline lookup yields CDR1 MNHEY and CDR2 SMNVEV (reference sequence). Trimming cost V 5 bases and J 0 bases; bases outside gene matches: 10. CDR3 length: 16 residues. The CDR3 nucleotides read TGTGCCAGCAGTGGGGATGGGGGGGTTAGCTCCTACGAGCAGTACTTC. Translating gives CASSGDGGVSSYEQYF.

The CDR3 DNA is TGTGCCAGCAGTTACGGGACAGGGGGGGAGCAGTACTTC. Amino acid sequence: CASSYGTGGEQYF. The chain couples TRBV6-2 or TRBV6-3 to TRBJ2-7; the match to TRBD1 covers 11 bases. The CDR3 totals 13 residues. The V gene end was trimmed by 2 bases and the J gene end by 7 bases; junction bases not matched to a gene: 1. Germline V CDR1 and CDR2: MNHEY, SVGEGT.

V usage is TRBV9 and J usage is TRBJ1-6, with D hard to call. V lost 6 bases and J 7 bases, leaving 11 bases between the germline ends. The CDR3 loop spans 13 amino acids. Germline V gives CDR1 SGDLS, CDR2 YYNGEE. The DNA of the CDR3 is TGTGCCAGCACCTTTGGGGAAAATTCACCCCTCCACTTT. Its protein is CASTFGENSPLHF.

V gene TRBV24-1 combines with J gene TRBJ1-3; D is unresolved. Per the germline V gene, CDR1 is KGHDR and CDR2 is SFDVKD. This CDR3 region has 15 residues. Trimming shortened V by 4 bases and J by 0 bases, and 9 bases separated the two germline ends. Here the CDR3 DNA reads TGTGCCACCAGTGACCCCGTCCTCTCTGGAAACACCATATATTTT. It yields the protein CATSDPVLSGNTIYF.

This chain joins TRBV19 and TRBJ1-5; maybe TRBD1 (5 bases). Germline V CDR1 and CDR2: LNHDA, SQIVND (reference sequence). This CDR3 has 18 residues. Trimming pared 3 bases from V and 3 bases from J, leaving 21 bases between. DNA of the CDR3: TGTGCCAGTAGTATGACATTCAATCTAGGGGTTACCAATCAGCCCCAGCATTTT. Amino acid sequence: CASSMTFNLGVTNQPQHF.

The rearrangement links TRBV4-3 to TRBJ2-3; 11 bases line up with TRBD2. With 0 bases clipped from V and 3 bases from J, the junction kept 5 bases outside the gene matches. CDR3 length equals 17 residues. Germline V gene data show CDR1 as LGHNA and CDR2 as YSLEER. The CDR3 nucleotides read TGCGCCAGCAGCCAAGATGGGCTAGCGGGGGGAACAGATACGCAGTATTTT. Translation: CASSQDGLAGGTDTQYF.

The chain joins TRBV28 to TRBJ2-1, with 13 bases fitting TRBD2. The germline gives CDR1 MDHEN, CDR2 SYDVKM. CDR3 length: 17 residues. Germline trimming cut 6 bases from V and 4 bases from J; bases unmatched to any gene: 9. In DNA, the CDR3 is TGTGCCAGCAGCCAGACTAGCGGGGGGTTTTCTTACAATGAGCAGTTCTTC. This translates into CASSQTSGGFSYNEQFF.

This rearrangement joins TRBV7-6 to TRBJ2-2, with TRBD1 matching over 10 bases. Losses at the gene ends were 3 bases for V and 5 bases for J; bases not matched to a gene: 3. Germline CDR1 SGHVS, CDR2 FNYEAQ. The CDR3 is 15 amino acids. CDR3 in amino acids: CASSFGTGDTGELFF. The CDR3 DNA is TGTGCCAGCAGCTTTGGGACAGGGGATACCGGGGAGCTGTTTTTT.

The chain links TRBV4-1 to TRBJ2-3, with 12 bases that match TRBD1. The CDR3 sequence is 17 residues long. J gave up 6 bases and V 0 bases, and 7 bases lay outside the gene matches. CDR1 is MGHRA and CDR2 is YSYEKL in the germline V gene. The CDR3 loop is CASSQEGTGGRGDTQYF. CDR3 in DNA: TGCGCCAGCAGCCAAGAAGGGACAGGGGGCAGGGGGGATACGCAGTATTTT.

J is TRBJ2-1 and V is TRBV18, with a weak D call TRBD2 (6 bases). The V gene's germline CDR1 is KGHSH and CDR2 LQKENI. The CDR3 is 16 amino acids. Trimming removed 0 bases at V and 2 bases at J, with 11 bases between. CDR3 sequence (DNA): TGTGCCAGCTCACCACCGAATGGAGGGGCCTACAATGAGCAGTTCTTC. Translation gives CASSPPNGGAYNEQFF.

This sequence joins TRBV5-4 and TRBJ1-1; TRBD1 agrees at 11 bases. V dropped 2 bases and J dropped 4; count of bases not matched to a gene: 4. CDR1 is SGHNT and CDR2 is YYREEE in the germline V gene (reference sequence). This CDR3 has 15 residues. The CDR3 here is CASSLAGTGGTEAFF. The DNA for the CDR3 is TGTGCCAGCAGCTTAGCCGGGACAGGGGGCACTGAAGCTTTCTTT.

This clone appeared a few times. This chain joins TRBV4-1 and TRBJ2-7; D is uncertain. The germline V gene encodes CDR1 MGHRA and CDR2 YSYEKL. V lost 5 bases, J lost 5 bases, and 13 bases lay in between. The length of the CDR3 is 13 residues. This chain's CDR3 is CASSEWLSNEQYF. The DNA for the CDR3 is TGCGCCAGCAGCGAGTGGTTAAGCAACGAGCAGTACTTC.

The chain couples TRBV27 to TRBJ1-1; D is perhaps TRBD1 (5 bases). This CDR3 contains 14 residues. The ends were cut back, 5 bases at V and 1 base at J, with 11 bases in the middle. Germline V lookup: CDR1 MNHEY, CDR2 SMNVEV (reference sequence). The CDR3 reads CASSGLQANTEAFF. CDR3 bases: TGTGCCAGCAGTGGGCTACAGGCGAACACTGAAGCTTTCTTT.